This T cell receptor (beta chain) was sequenced during a study of CD8+ T cells in alopecia areata. The wider study: Tofacitinib ran for 6 to 18 months before 6 months off drug.

Points from the study as a whole: Mice showed TCR sharing more clearly than patients did, possibly owing to HLA. Lesional scalp exceeded normal scalp in clonality, especially in alopecia totalis/universalis.

The junction had 3 bases not matched to a gene; V was cut back by 2 bases and J by 3 bases. Germline assignment: CDR1 GTSNPN and CDR2 SVGIG (reference sequence). There are 13 residues in the CDR3. Alopecia areata patients provided lesional scalp punch biopsies and peripheral blood. In regard to this clone: The antigen remains undetermined.

Following RNA extraction, reverse transcription yielded cDNA that acted as the sequencing template. TCRdb's copy holds only in-frame clones and misses some; the assay was immunoSEQ multiplex PCR. The repertoire consists of some 150,000 clones, with roughly three fifths occurring once and the leading ten covering roughly 6.7%. The source of this sequence is a human donor with alopecia areata. V usage is TRBV30 and J usage is TRBJ1-2, with TRBD1 matching 7 bases. The sample was CD4+ T cells sorted from blood, taken at week 0. The CDR3 coding sequence is TGTGCCTGGAGTCGGGACAGTTACTATGGCTACACCTTC. Translation gives CAWSRDSYYGYTF. Full variable domain (rest looked up from reference TRBV30 and TRBJ1-2): SQTIHQWPATLVQPVGSPLSLECTVEGTSNPNLYWYRQAAGRGLQLLFYSVGIGQISSEVPQNLSASRPQDRQFILSSKKLLLSDSGFYLCAWSRDSYYGYTFGSGTRLTVV.